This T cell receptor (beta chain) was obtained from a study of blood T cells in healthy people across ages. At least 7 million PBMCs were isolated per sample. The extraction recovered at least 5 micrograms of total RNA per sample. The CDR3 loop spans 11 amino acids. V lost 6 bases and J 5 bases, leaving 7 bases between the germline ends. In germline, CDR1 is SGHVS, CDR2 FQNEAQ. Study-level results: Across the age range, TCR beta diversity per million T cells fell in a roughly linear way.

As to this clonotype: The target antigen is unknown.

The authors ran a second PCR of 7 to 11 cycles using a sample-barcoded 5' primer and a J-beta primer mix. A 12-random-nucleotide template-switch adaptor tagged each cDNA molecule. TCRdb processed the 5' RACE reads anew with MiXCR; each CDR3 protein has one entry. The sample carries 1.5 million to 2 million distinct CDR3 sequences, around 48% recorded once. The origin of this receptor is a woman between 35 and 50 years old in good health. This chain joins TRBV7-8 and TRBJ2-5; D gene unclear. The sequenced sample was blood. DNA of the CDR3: TGTGCCAGCAGGGTCTTGGAGACCCAGTACTTC. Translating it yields CASRVLETQYF. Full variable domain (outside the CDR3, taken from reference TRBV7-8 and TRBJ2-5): GAGVSQSPRYKVAKRGQDVALRCDPISGHVSLFWYQQALGQGPEFLTYFQNEAQLDKSGLPSDRFFAERPEGSVSTLKIQRTQQEDSAVYLCASRVLETQYFGPGTRLLVL.